This T cell receptor (beta chain) was recorded in a study of T cells in Graves' hyperthyroidism and ophthalmopathy. Across the whole study: Peripheral blood collection took place at initial diagnosis, before any treatment.

Amplification yielded TCR beta CDR3 regions, with RNA transcripts as the source. RT-PCR in the first round (using the HTBI primer set) targeted the TCR CDR3. In TCRdb, the multiplex PCR reads were re-called with MiXCR into one record per CDR3 protein. The sample yields fewer than 650,000 distinct CDR3 sequences, about 15% seen once. Predating any ophthalmopathy symptoms, the blood sample was taken at first hyperthyroidism diagnosis. Whole-study findings and limits: Blood also carried most thyroid clonotypes expanded above 0.001.

In its sample, this clonotype was seen many times. Its antigen is currently unknown. Sequencing input: blood. The receptor comes from a woman aged 25 to 39 with Graves' hyperthyroidism that later progressed to Graves' ophthalmopathy.

The CDR3 region is CASSRWTALNEKLFF. CDR3 nucleotides: TGTGCCAGCAGCCGATGGACGGCTTTAAATGAAAAACTGTTTTTT. This chain joins TRBV13 and TRBJ1-4; no clear D gene. With 5 bases removed from V and 5 bases from J, the gap between germline ends came to 15 bases. The V gene's germline CDR1 is PRHDT and CDR2 FYEKMQ (reference sequence). CDR3 length equals 15 residues.